The 17 T cell receptor beta chains presented below share a single source sample, sequenced in a study of blood T cell repertoires in COVID-19. Data came from immunoSEQ multiplex PCR; TCRdb stores just in-frame clones and leaves some out. The sample consists of 55,000 to 60,000 clones, over 75% of them appearing once. What was sequenced was peripheral blood. These receptors originate from a man aged 40-50 years with active COVID-19.

V and J are TRBV9 and TRBJ1-5; tentatively, D is TRBD1 (6 bases). Between the trimmed V and J ends, which lost 0 bases and 5 bases, there was a span of 12 bases. This CDR3 is built from 15 residues. CDR1 and CDR2 from the germline V gene are SGDLS and YYNGEE. The CDR3, as DNA: TGTGCCAGCAGCGTAGAACAGGGTTGGGATCAGCCCCAGCATTTT. It is translated as CASSVEQGWDQPQHF. Full variable domain (remainder filled in from reference TRBV9 and TRBJ1-5): DSGVTQTPKHLITATGQRVTLRCSPRSGDLSVYWYQQSLDQGLQFLIQYYNGEERAKGNILERFSAQQFPDLHSELNLSSLELGDSALYFCASSVEQGWDQPQHFGDGTRLSIL.

V usage is TRBV7-9 and J usage is TRBJ2-5; maybe TRBD2 (5 bases). V was cut by 5 bases and J by 1 base, with 14 bases left in between. This CDR3 is built from 15 residues. Looked up from germline, CDR1 is SEHNR and CDR2 is FQNEAQ (reference sequence). CDR3 DNA sequence: TGTGCCAGCAGCCTTAACACCGGGATCCAAGAGACCCAGTACTTC. It translates to CASSLNTGIQETQYF.

The CDR3 loop reads CASSDSAGASDTQYF. The CDR3 nucleotides are TGTGCCAGCAGTGACTCGGCGGGCGCCTCGGATACGCAGTATTTT. The rearrangement joins TRBV6-4 to TRBJ2-3; TRBD2 might be the D (5 bases). This CDR3 has 15 residues. Germline V gives CDR1 MRHNA, CDR2 SNTAGT. V lost 0 bases to trimming and J lost 6 bases, with 13 bases between them.

Comment on this clone: This sample includes further DNA sequences coding for the same CDR3. The chain employs TRBV19 and TRBJ1-2, with TRBD1 matching over 7 bases. The CDR3 consists of 14 residues. Germline lookup yields CDR1 LNHDA and CDR2 SQIVND (reference sequence). V lost 4 bases, J lost 2 bases, and 4 bases stayed unmatched. In DNA form, the CDR3 reads TGTGCCAGTAGTACACAGACAGGGAACTATGGCTACACCTTC. This gives the protein CASSTQTGNYGYTF. Together with reference TRBV19 and TRBJ1-2, the CDR3 gives the full variable domain: DGGITQSPKYLFRKEGQNVTLSCEQNLNHDAMYWYRQDPGQGLRLIYYSQIVNDFQKGDIAEGYSVSREKKESFPLTVTSAQKNPTAFYLCASSTQTGNYGYTFGSGTRLTVV.

The chain links TRBV28 to TRBJ2-5; 10 positions agree with TRBD2. J lost 7 bases, V lost 4 bases, and 9 bases had no gene match. This CDR3 is 15 amino acids long. CDR1 and CDR2 from the germline V gene are MDHEN and SYDVKM. CDR3 sequence (DNA): TGTGCCAGCAGTTCTAGCGGGAGTCAGCGAGCGACCCAGTACTTC. This gives the protein CASSSSGSQRATQYF.

The rearrangement uses TRBV2 and TRBJ2-6; 8 bases agree with TRBD1. V trimming: 11 bases; J trimming: 0 bases; junction bases outside the gene matches: 3. Germline V gives CDR1 SNHLY, CDR2 FYNNEI. The CDR3 has 14 residues. The CDR3 DNA follows: TGTGCCGGGACAGGATTCTCTGGGGCCAACGTCCTGACTTTC. Its translation is CAGTGFSGANVLTF. The full variable domain, rest sourced from reference TRBV2 and TRBJ2-6, is EPEVTQTPSHQVTQMGQEVILRCVPISNHLYFYWYRQILGQKVEFLVSFYNNEISEKSEIFDDQFSVERPDGSNFTLKIRSTKLEDSAMYFCAGTGFSGANVLTFGAGSRLTVL.

The chain recombines TRBV19 with TRBJ1-1, with D possibly TRBD1 on 6 matching bases. The CDR3 is made up of 15 amino acids. Germline V gene data show CDR1 as LNHDA and CDR2 as SQIVND (reference sequence). V was clipped by 3 bases and J by 4 bases, with 15 bases between them. The CDR3 region has the DNA TGTGCCAGTAGTATCCTAGATTGGGGGCCCACTGAAGCTTTCTTT. It is translated as CASSILDWGPTEAFF. The whole variable domain, filled in from reference TRBV19 and TRBJ1-1, reads DGGITQSPKYLFRKEGQNVTLSCEQNLNHDAMYWYRQDPGQGLRLIYYSQIVNDFQKGDIAEGYSVSREKKESFPLTVTSAQKNPTAFYLCASSILDWGPTEAFFGQGTRLTVV.

The rearrangement joins TRBV24-1 to TRBJ2-3; TRBD1 aligns across 10 bases. CDR1 and CDR2 from the germline V gene are KGHDR and SFDVKD. After removal of 9 bases from V and 1 base from J, the junction contained 6 bases not matched to a gene. This CDR3 comprises 15 residues. This CDR3 is CATGRTGGGTDTQYF. The CDR3 region has the DNA TGTGCCACCGGACGGACAGGGGGTGGCACAGATACGCAGTATTTT.

The chain carries TRBV6-5 and TRBJ1-1; tentative D call: TRBD1 (5 bases). Germline V lookup: CDR1 MNHEY, CDR2 SVGAGI. V was shortened by 4 bases and J by 0 bases, with 9 bases between the two germline ends. The CDR3 length is 14 residues. The CDR3 here is CASSSRGMNTEAFF. DNA for the CDR3: TGTGCCAGCAGTTCTAGGGGCATGAACACTGAAGCTTTCTTT.

The chain recombines TRBV7-5 with TRBJ2-7; TRBD2, the table's D call, was not compared with the DNA. TRBV7-5 is annotated as a pseudogene. The CDR3 has 17 amino acids. The DNA for the CDR3 is TGTGTCAGAAGCTTAGAGGGCCTAGCGGGACCCTCCTACGAGCAGTACTTC. It translates to CVRSLEGLAGPSYEQYF.

The chain combines TRBV27 with TRBJ2-1; no reliable D call. The germline V gene encodes CDR1 MNHEY and CDR2 SMNVEV (reference sequence). The CDR3 loop spans 12 amino acids. V was shortened by 6 bases and J by 7 bases, with 10 bases between the two germline ends. CDR3 nucleotide sequence: TGTGCCAGCAGACGAGGCGGAAATGAGCAGTTCTTC. This gives the protein CASRRGGNEQFF.

The chain couples TRBV7-3 to TRBJ2-3; 8 nucleotides match TRBD2. The CDR3 has 14 residues. The J segment lost 3 bases and the V segment lost 2 bases, leaving 1 base of the junction unmatched. Germline CDR1 SGHTA, CDR2 FQGTGA. CDR3 nucleotide sequence: TGTGCCAGCAGCTTAGGACTAGCAACAGATACGCAGTATTTT. Translating gives CASSLGLATDTQYF.

The gene calls are TRBV28 and TRBJ1-1; maybe TRBD1 (5 bases). CDR1 is MDHEN and CDR2 is SYDVKM in the germline V gene. The V end was cut by 2 bases, the J end by 0 bases, with 10 bases between. This CDR3 comprises 15 residues. CDR3 in DNA: TGTGCCAGCAGTTTAGGGGCGGAACTGAACACTGAAGCTTTCTTT. This gives the protein CASSLGAELNTEAFF.

The chain links TRBV7-9 to TRBJ1-1; TRBD1 agrees at 9 bases. CDR1 is SEHNR and CDR2 is FQNEAQ in the germline V gene (reference sequence). The CDR3 is 18 residues long. V shed 3 bases and J 3 bases; nucleotides not matched to a gene: 14. This CDR3 is CASSFHRGLSFRDTEAFF. CDR3 nucleotide sequence: TGTGCCAGCAGCTTTCACAGGGGGCTCTCCTTTCGAGACACTGAAGCTTTCTTT. The full variable domain, in which reference TRBV7-9 and TRBJ1-1 provide the parts outside the CDR3, is DTGVSQNPRHKITKRGQNVTFRCDPISEHNRLYWYRQTLGQGPEFLTYFQNEAQLEKSRLLSDRFSAERPKGSFSTLEIQRTEQGDSAMYLCASSFHRGLSFRDTEAFFGQGTRLTVV.

The gene calls are TRBV10-3 and TRBJ1-4; the match to TRBD1 covers 7 bases. The CDR3 spans 13 residues. The germline V gene encodes CDR1 ENHRY and CDR2 SYGVKD. The junction had 6 bases not matched to a gene; V was cut back by 8 bases and J by 6 bases. In DNA form, the CDR3 reads TGTGCCATCGCAGGGACAGAGGATGAAAAACTGTTTTTT. This codes for CAIAGTEDEKLFF.

The gene calls are TRBV4-2 and TRBJ2-3, with 10 bases identical to TRBD2. The CDR3 spans 16 residues. Germline-derived CDR1 and CDR2 are LGHNA and YNFKEQ. V trimming: 0 bases; J trimming: 6 bases; junction bases outside the gene matches: 6. CDR3 nucleotide sequence: TGTGCCAGCAGCCAAGAAGGAGCGGGAGGGCCGGATACGCAGTATTTT. This translates into CASSQEGAGGPDTQYF.

The DNA of the CDR3 is TGTGCCACCAGCAGAGAGGCTAGCCGGGCTTACAATGAGCAGTTCTTC. Translating it yields CATSREASRAYNEQFF. The chain carries TRBV15 and TRBJ2-1; TRBD2 is a possible D gene (5 bases). The CDR3 loop spans 16 amino acids. V was pared by 0 bases and J by 4 bases, with 13 bases between. Germline V gives CDR1 LNHNV, CDR2 YYDKDF (reference sequence).